This TCR beta chain appears in the sequencing data of a study of regulatory T cells in long-lasting Graves disease. V trimming: 2 bases; J trimming: 0 bases; junction bases outside the gene matches: 7. The germline V gene has CDR1 GTSNPN and CDR2 SVGIG (reference sequence). There are 16 residues in the CDR3. Time point meaning: newly diagnosed GD, antithyroid drugs for less than 3 months. Making the TCR library involved RNA that had been extracted from PBMCs. CDR3 regions were amplified by Arm-PCR using iRepertoire HTBI primers to build TCR beta libraries. TCRdb re-called the multiplex PCR reads with MiXCR, one entry per CDR3 protein. The sample includes about 540,000 distinct CDR3 sequences, 13% seen only once; the top ten take roughly a tenth. The data also belong to a second study, concerning T cells in Graves' hyperthyroidism and ophthalmopathy.

The clonotype originates from a man aged 30 to 45 with Graves disease. The rearrangement joins TRBV30 to TRBJ1-3; 7 bases are a match to TRBD1. This sample comprised peripheral blood mononuclear cells (PBMCs), obtained at new diagnosis, from a patient treated with antithyroid drugs. The CDR3 region has the DNA TGTGCCTGGAGTCCCCCGGACAGGATCTCTGGAAACACCATATATTTT. Its protein product is CAWSPPDRISGNTIYF.